These T cell receptor beta chains were read from a single sample in a study of T cells in Graves' hyperthyroidism and ophthalmopathy. TCRdb re-called the multiplex PCR reads through MiXCR, storing one row per CDR3 protein. The sample lists roughly 400,000 distinct CDR3 sequences, approximately 14% seen once, with around a quarter in the top ten. Sequencing used blood. The receptors derive from a woman aged 18-29 years with Graves' hyperthyroidism that later progressed to Graves' ophthalmopathy. The CDR3 runs from the conserved cysteine through the conserved F or W. The order of the fields is J gene, D gene, clone size, V gene, CDR3 DNA, CDR3 protein. The D gene is left open where the match is weak. Rows give clone size only sometimes, using once, few, many, or a class for an expanded clone.

TRBJ2-1 TRBD2 few TRBV7-8 TGTGCCAGCACCTCCCTAGCGGGAGGACTAGGGCAGTTCTTC CASTSLAGGLGQFF
TRBJ2-3 NA many TRBV15 TGTGCCACCAGCAGCCGAGGGGGTTCCACAGATACGCAGTATTTT CATSSRGGSTDTQYF
TRBJ2-5 NA few TRBV20-1 TGCAGTGCTAGTACCAGCGGTGGGCAAGAGACCCAGTACTTC CSASTSGGQETQYF
TRBJ1-3 NA many TRBV7-2 TGTGCCAGCAGCTTAGTGGGCAGTTACTCTGGAAACACCATATATTTT CASSLVGSYSGNTIYF
TRBJ2-7 NA few TRBV20-1 TGCAGTGCTAGAGATTACGGCAGTGCCCGTAGGCAGTACTTC CSARDYGSARRQYF
TRBJ2-5 NA many TRBV28 TGTGCCAGCAGTTTGGACCAAGAGACCCAGTACTTC CASSLDQETQYF
TRBJ1-5 NA many TRBV27 TGTGCCAGCAGTTTGGGGTTTAGCAATCAGCCCCAGCATTTT CASSLGFSNQPQHF
TRBJ2-7 NA NA TRBV19 TGTGCCAGTAGTATGGGGCTAACATACGAGCAGTACTTC CASSMGLTYEQYF
TRBJ2-6 NA NA TRBV6-1 TGTGCCAGTTGTAGGGTTGGGGCCAACGTCCTGACTTTC CASCRVGANVLTF
TRBJ2-7 NA many TRBV11-2 TGTGCCAGCAGCTTAAGGGTGGGCGAGCAGTACTTC CASSLRVGEQYF
TRBJ2-1 TRBD1 many TRBV12-3/TRBV12-4 TGTGCCAGCAGTTTTGGACAGGGAATTTACAATGAGCAGTTCTTC CASSFGQGIYNEQFF
TRBJ2-3 NA many TRBV9 TGTGCCAGCAGCGTCTCCGGCACAGATACGCAGTATTTT CASSVSGTDTQYF
TRBJ1-1 NA few TRBV19 TGTGCCAGTAGGGAACCGGGGGATTACATGAACACTGAAGCTTTCTTT CASREPGDYMNTEAFF
TRBJ2-7 NA few TRBV27 TGTGCCAGCACCATAGGCCGGGGGAACGAGCAGTACTTC CASTIGRGNEQYF
TRBJ2-1 TRBD2 NA TRBV7-9 TGTGCCAGCAGCCACCCGGGACTAGCGGGAGAGGCAGGACGTTACAATGAGCAGTTCTTC CASSHPGLAGEAGRYNEQFF
TRBJ2-7 TRBD1 NA TRBV6-1 TGTGCCAGCAGTGAAGTTAAGGGGGCGAGTTACGAGCAGTACTTC CASSEVKGASYEQYF
TRBJ2-7 NA many TRBV6-1 TGTGCCAGCAGTCGCTCCGGGCCCGCAACCCCCGAGCAGTACTTC CASSRSGPATPEQYF
TRBJ2-3 TRBD2 NA TRBV25-1 TGTGCCAGCGGTGGACTAGCGGGACGGGGAGATACGCAGTATTTT CASGGLAGRGDTQYF
TRBJ1-1 NA many TRBV29-1 TGCAGCGTTGTTGGGGGTGATTCGGCTGAAGCTTTCTTT CSVVGGDSAEAFF
TRBJ2-1 TRBD2 many TRBV2 TGTGCCAGCATGTCTAGCGGGAATGAGCAGTTCTTC CASMSSGNEQFF
TRBJ2-7 NA few TRBV7-2 TGTGCCAGCAGCTTTGTGGACCCGACCTACGAGCAGTACTTC CASSFVDPTYEQYF
TRBJ2-1 TRBD1 NA TRBV5-4 TGTGCCAGCAGCCACGGACAGGGGGCCTACAATGAGCAGTTCTTC CASSHGQGAYNEQFF
TRBJ1-5 NA NA TRBV19 TGTGCCAGTAGTATAGTCAGGCCGGGGGAGCAGCCCCAGCATTTT CASSIVRPGEQPQHF
TRBJ1-1 NA many TRBV29-1 TGCAGCGTTCAAATTGAACCGAACACTGAAGCTTTCTTT CSVQIEPNTEAFF
TRBJ1-1 TRBD1 few TRBV4-2 TGTGCCAGCAGCCAAGGACAGGGGGCCGTCACTGAAGCTTTCTTT CASSQGQGAVTEAFF
TRBJ2-1 NA many TRBV6-5 TGTGCCAGCAGTTACGGGAGCGAGTACAATGAGCAGTTCTTC CASSYGSEYNEQFF
TRBJ2-7 TRBD2 few TRBV6-4 TGTGCCAGCAGTCATAGCGGGAGACTAGACGAGCAGTACTTC CASSHSGRLDEQYF
TRBJ2-7 TRBD1 few TRBV7-9 TGTGCCTGCAGCTTAGGCAGGGGGTACGAGCAGTACTTC CACSLGRGYEQYF
TRBJ2-3 NA many TRBV4-2 TGTGCCAGCAGCCAAGAGGGCACAGATACGCAGTATTTT CASSQEGTDTQYF
TRBJ2-5 NA many TRBV20-1 TGCAGTGCTAGAGTAAGGGGGCAAGAGACCCAGTACTTC CSARVRGQETQYF
TRBJ1-5 NA many TRBV27 TGTGCCAGCAGTCCGGGGATCCCTGGGGGCAATCAGCCCCAGCATTTT CASSPGIPGGNQPQHF
TRBJ2-5 NA NA TRBV19 TGTGCCAGTAGTATCGGTAGGAGGGCAGAACAAGAGACCCAGTACTTC CASSIGRRAEQETQYF
TRBJ2-3 TRBD2 few TRBV12-3/TRBV12-4 TGTGCCAGCAGTTTACTCGGGGCGGGAGTTTCTTTGGATACGCAGTATTTT CASSLLGAGVSLDTQYF
TRBJ2-5 NA NA TRBV5-5 TGTGCCAGCAGCCCGGGGCGGCTCCAAGAGACCCAGTACTTC CASSPGRLQETQYF
TRBJ2-1 NA many TRBV3-1 TGTGCCAGCAGTCCCAAGGGACTCCACTACAATGAGCAGTTCTTC CASSPKGLHYNEQFF
TRBJ2-7 NA many TRBV20-1 TGCAGTGCTAAACAGTCCTACGAGCAGTACTTC CSAKQSYEQYF
TRBJ1-1 TRBD1 many TRBV6-1 TGTGCCAGCAGTGAAGCAGGGGGCAGCGCTGAAGCTTTCTTT CASSEAGGSAEAFF
TRBJ2-3 NA many TRBV7-9 TGTGCCAGCAAAAGGTCTAGCAGCACAGATACGCAGTATTTT CASKRSSSTDTQYF
TRBJ1-1 NA few TRBV10-3 TGTGCCATCAGTGAGACACCCGATGACAGGTCCCCATTGGGAGCTTTCTTT CAISETPDDRSPLGAFF
TRBJ2-7 NA many TRBV12-3/TRBV12-4 TGTGCCAGCAGTTTGGCACTCTACGAGCAGTACTTC CASSLALYEQYF
TRBJ2-7 NA many TRBV6-1 TGTGCCAGCACCCTGTGGACAGCGAGCTCCTACGAGCAGTACTTC CASTLWTASSYEQYF
TRBJ2-5 NA many TRBV10-3 TGTGCCATCAGTACCGGGAGCGAAGAGACCCAGTACTTC CAISTGSEETQYF
TRBJ1-1 NA many TRBV10-3 TGTGCCATCGCAGAATACAGGGAACCGAACACTGAAGCTTTCTTT CAIAEYREPNTEAFF
TRBJ2-2 TRBD2 NA TRBV6-6 TGTGCCAGCAGTTACCCCAGCGGGAGGACGAACACCAGGGAGCTGTTTTTT CASSYPSGRTNTRELFF
TRBJ2-7 TRBD2 NA TRBV19 TGTGCCAGTAGTATAGGGACTAGCGGGACGTCTTCCGAGCAGTACTTC CASSIGTSGTSSEQYF
TRBJ2-5 NA NA TRBV5-1 TGCGCCAGCAGCTTGTCAGGGTTCCAAGAGACCCAGTACTTC CASSLSGFQETQYF
TRBJ2-7 NA many TRBV5-6 TGTGCCAGCAGCTTGGAAGACAGCGCGTGGTGGGAGCAGTACTTC CASSLEDSAWWEQYF
TRBJ2-1 NA many TRBV3-1 TGTGCCAGCAGCCAAGGTTCGGCCGGGTACAATGAGCAGTTCTTC CASSQGSAGYNEQFF
TRBJ1-5 TRBD1 NA TRBV6-1 TGTGCCAGCAGCCGGACAGGGTGGAATCAGCCCCAGCATTTT CASSRTGWNQPQHF
TRBJ2-1 NA NA TRBV13 TGTGCCAGCAGCCCCTTGGGCGATGATCAGTTCTTC CASSPLGDDQFF
TRBJ2-2 NA few TRBV11-2 TGTGCCAGCAGCTTAACAAAGGGAGGGCTGTTTTTT CASSLTKGGLFF
TRBJ2-7 NA many TRBV30 TGTGCCTGGAGTCTTAGCGGATTTTACGAGCAGTACTTC CAWSLSGFYEQYF
TRBJ1-5 NA few TRBV4-2 TGTGCCAGCAGCCAAGAGAAGGGGGTAGGGGCCCAGCATTTT CASSQEKGVGAQHF
TRBJ2-1 TRBD1 many TRBV29-1 TGCAGCATCACGGACAGGGGTCGCTACAATGAGCAGTTCTTC CSITDRGRYNEQFF
TRBJ2-3 TRBD1 many TRBV20-1 TGCAGTGCTAGGATGTCAGGGGGCATTATTAGCACAGATACGCAGTATTTT CSARMSGGIISTDTQYF
TRBJ2-5 NA many TRBV20-1 TGCAGTGCTACCCGGAATCCGGGGGAGACCCAGTACTTC CSATRNPGETQYF
TRBJ2-3 NA NA TRBV6-4 TGTGCCAGCAGTGACGAAGGCTGGCGGGCCTTCACAGATACGCAGTATTTT CASSDEGWRAFTDTQYF
TRBJ1-1 NA many TRBV27 TGTGCCAGCAGTTTCCGGGGAGGGGTGGCCACTGAAGCTTTCTTT CASSFRGGVATEAFF